Described below is a single TCR beta chain sequence and its context. The sample belongs to a study of T cells in Graves' hyperthyroidism and ophthalmopathy. Amplification targeted TCR beta CDR3 regions from RNA transcripts. When the TCR CDR3 underwent first-round RT-PCR, the HTBI primer set was used. Each CDR3 protein gets one entry after TCRdb re-called the multiplex PCR reads with MiXCR. The sample has some 650,000 distinct CDR3 sequences, about 16% seen once. This clonotype originated in a woman aged 40 to 50 with Graves' ophthalmopathy. Sequenced material: blood.

CDR3 sequence (DNA): TGCAGCGTTGGAAACGTACCGAACTATGGCTACACCTTC. The encoded protein is CSVGNVPNYGYTF. The rearrangement uses TRBV29-1 and TRBJ1-2; D is unclear. Germline V CDR1 and CDR2: SQVTM, ANQGSEA. The V gene lost 4 bases and the J gene lost 2 bases, with 11 bases spanning the gap. The CDR3 runs 13 residues.